The text below deals with one TCR beta chain. The source of the sample is a study of blood T cell repertoires in COVID-19. Profiling relied on immunoSEQ multiplex PCR, and the TCRdb table lists in-frame clones only, not all of them. Among fewer than 250,000 clones listed, around 88% were seen once. The CDR3 is 15 residues long. Trimming left V 4 bases short and J 2 bases short, with 9 bases between. Germline-derived CDR1 and CDR2 are ENHRY and SYGVKD. The sequenced sample consisted of peripheral blood. The sequence was obtained from a man aged 50-60 years with active or convalescent COVID-19. The V and J genes are TRBV10-3 and TRBJ2-6, with D tentatively TRBD1 (6 bases). The CDR3 nucleotides read TGTGCCATCAGTGCACAGGGAACTGGGGCCAACGTCCTGACTTTC. This translates into CAISAQGTGANVLTF.